This T cell receptor beta chain was sequenced for a study of blood T cell repertoires in COVID-19. About the research overall: The cDNA or gDNA used as material had been derived from T cells, B-cell-depleted T cells, or PBMCs.

The CDR3 loop spans 17 amino acids. The V end lost 1 base, the J end lost 0 bases, and 16 bases lay between the germline ends. Germline CDR1 reads LGHDT; CDR2 reads YNNKEL (reference sequence). In the original analysis: For nucleated cells, counts were estimated from reference gene primer amplification. Measured with immunoSEQ multiplex PCR; TCRdb has only the in-frame clones, and not every one. V and J calls plus clone size are reproduced from that table; the DNA served to infer D and trimming. The repertoire includes fewer than 300,000 clones, around 87% of them detected once, and 1.5% sits in the top ten.

The sample was peripheral blood. The source of this sequence is a woman aged 40 to 50 who had recovered from COVID-19. The chain couples TRBV3-1 (or the pseudogene TRBV3-2) to TRBJ2-7, with TRBD1 as a possible D gene (6 bases). Here the CDR3 reads CASSQVWGLQLSYEQYF. The CDR3 DNA reads TGTGCCAGCAGCCAAGTTTGGGGGCTACAACTCTCCTACGAGCAGTACTTC.